This T cell receptor beta chain derives from a study of blood T cells in healthy people across ages. General study points: Observed TCR beta diversity per million T cells went down as age went up. This fall followed a roughly linear course with age.

Peripheral blood from each donor was collected in a volume of about 9.9 milliliters. Samples each had at least 5.5 micrograms of total RNA extracted. Alongside a J-beta primer mix, a sample-barcoded 5' primer served in a second PCR lasting roughly 7 to 12 cycles. TCRdb redid the calling of the 5' RACE reads with MiXCR, one entry per CDR3 protein. The top ten hold 25% to 35% of the sample, which has fewer than 800,000 distinct CDR3 sequences, 45% to 50% seen once. To note about this clonotype: What it binds is unknown.

Trimming stripped 4 bases from V and 8 bases from J, with 11 bases between. The germline gives CDR1 LGHDT, CDR2 YNNKEL (reference sequence). This CDR3 region has 12 residues. The sequenced sample was blood. The gene calls are TRBV3-1 and TRBJ1-2, with D unresolved. The TCR comes from a woman between 55 and 75 years old in good health. CDR3 nucleotide sequence: TGTGCCAGCAGCCTTCCTAGAGGCGGCTACACCTTC. Residues: CASSLPRGGYTF.